The clone carrying this TCR beta chain was recorded once. Measured with immunoSEQ multiplex PCR; TCRdb has only the in-frame clones, and not every one. The sample yields about 90,000 clones, about 93% seen once. Exposure to brentuximab vedotin varied, and each patient had relapsed following autologous stem cell transplantation. Germline V lookup: CDR1 MDHEN, CDR2 SYDVKM. The ends were cut back, 4 bases at V and 0 bases at J, with 19 bases in the middle. CDR3 length: 18 residues. The sample originates from a study of PD-1 blockade in classical Hodgkin lymphoma. Study-wide background: Nivolumab was administered to patients intravenously at 3 mg/kg every 2 weeks.

The TCR originated in a human donor with classical Hodgkin lymphoma. This material consisted of peripheral blood mononuclear cells (PBMCs), taken before the second cycle of nivolumab. The rearrangement links TRBV28 to TRBJ1-5, with D unresolved. Here the CDR3 DNA reads TGTGCCAGCAGTTCCTGGGGAACTGCCACATATAGCAATCAGCCCCAGCATTTT. The encoded protein is CASSSWGTATYSNQPQHF.